The clone carrying this T cell receptor (beta chain) was seen a single time. Its antigen is unidentified. Some clones are missing from TCRdb's copy, which holds only in-frame ones; the method was immunoSEQ multiplex PCR. This table holds roughly 180,000 clones, approximately 91% found once. Samples with a second dose at about 4 or about 12 weeks were pooled together. This sample stems from a study of T cell responses to AZD1222 COVID-19 vaccine. The CDR3 runs 13 residues. Germline V CDR1 and CDR2: LGHNA, YSLEER. V dropped 1 base and J dropped 7 bases, with 8 bases sitting between them. Study outcomes and limitations: Repertoires were obtained only post-peak T cell response. Spike-specific TCRs gained breadth and depth after people received two AZD1222 doses.

The origin of this receptor is an adult who received the AZD1222 COVID-19 vaccine. V usage is TRBV4-3 and J usage is TRBJ1-5; D is unclear. Sample: peripheral blood, taken 28 days after the second AZD1222 dose. In nucleotides, the CDR3 is TGCGCCAGCAGCCAAGCGGCAGGACAGCCCCAGCATTTT. It translates to CASSQAAGQPQHF.